Below are 3 T cell receptor beta chains sequenced from a single sample in a study of T cell responses to AZD1222 COVID-19 vaccine. Data came from immunoSEQ multiplex PCR; TCRdb stores just in-frame clones and leaves some out. The sample has tens of thousands of clones; around four fifths are singletons. Sequenced here: peripheral blood, sampled 28 days after the second AZD1222 dose. The origin of the receptors is an adult who received the AZD1222 COVID-19 vaccine.

This rearrangement joins TRBV9 to TRBJ1-2; TRBD1 agrees at 10 bases. Germline lookup yields CDR1 SGDLS and CDR2 YYNGEE. J was trimmed by 0 bases and V by 0 bases; bases with no gene match: 2. The CDR3 consists of 16 residues. CDR3 loop: CASSVGDRGPNYGYTF. The CDR3 DNA reads as TGTGCCAGCAGCGTAGGGGACAGGGGCCCTAACTATGGCTACACCTTC.

This chain connects TRBV2 to TRBJ1-2; unclear D gene. Germline V gives CDR1 SNHLY, CDR2 FYNNEI. Between the trimmed V and J ends, which lost 6 bases and 7 bases, there was a span of 12 bases. The CDR3 is made up of 12 amino acids. DNA of the CDR3: TGTGCCAGCAGGACCTCTTCGGGTGGCTACACCTTC. Its protein product is CASRTSSGGYTF.

This chain uses TRBV6-2 or TRBV6-3 with TRBJ2-5; D is possibly TRBD2 (5 bases). With 0 bases removed from V and 2 bases from J, the gap between germline ends came to 13 bases. Germline lookup yields CDR1 MNHEY and CDR2 SVGEGT. The CDR3 is made up of 16 amino acids. In DNA, the CDR3 is TGTGCCAGCAGTTACTCGATGGAAGCGGCACAAGAGACCCAGTACTTC. This gives the protein CASSYSMEAAQETQYF.